What follows are 14 T cell receptor beta chains derived from one specimen sequenced in a study of cytomegalovirus exposure and HLA in healthy donors. Generated by immunoSEQ multiplex PCR, the TCRdb table keeps only in-frame clones and is missing some. Of some 160,000 clones in the sample, 90% to 95% were seen once. The sample consisted of PBMCs. The receptors shown here come from a man aged 18 to 29 in good health and CMV-seronegative.

This clone was detected only once. A read error may account for a junction end that differs from germline. This chain connects TRBV19 to TRBJ2-6; D unclear. The CDR3 is made up of 16 amino acids. In germline, CDR1 is LNHDA, CDR2 SQIVND (reference sequence). CDR3 DNA sequence: TGTGCCAGTAGCATAGGGCGGATCTCTGGGGCCAACGTCCTGACTTTC. It translates to CASSIGRISGANVLTF.

Remarks on this clone: An end of the junction differs from the germline gene, which may be a read error. The chain joins TRBV7-9 to TRBJ1-2; perhaps TRBD1 as D (5 bases). CDR3 length: 11 residues. The germline CDR1 and CDR2 sequences are SEHNR and FQNEAQ (reference sequence). The CDR3 here is CASSLGQGEAF. DNA for the CDR3: TGTGCCAGCAGCTTAGGGCAGGGCGAAGCCTTC.

This clone was picked up one time. The chain joins TRBV13 to TRBJ2-5; TRBD2 agrees at 8 bases. This CDR3 is 19 amino acids long. Unmatched junction bases numbered 20, after V lost 5 bases and J lost 3 bases. Looked up from germline, CDR1 is PRHDT and CDR2 is FYEKMQ (reference sequence). The CDR3 reads CASSRKAPLAGLQKETQYF. The DNA of the CDR3 is TGTGCCAGCAGCCGGAAGGCCCCCCTAGCGGGCCTGCAGAAAGAGACCCAGTACTTC.

Here the CDR3 DNA reads TGTGCCAGCAGCTTAGGGCCAGGGGACTACGAGCAGTACGTC. Translated, it gives CASSLGPGDYEQYV. This sequence joins TRBV7-6 and TRBJ2-7; the D gene is possibly TRBD1 (6 bases). Germline V CDR1 and CDR2: SGHVS, FNYEAQ. The V and J ends lost 1 base and 3 bases respectively, with 10 bases between them. The CDR3 contains 14 residues.

The V call is TRBV5-1, the J call TRBJ1-1; D perhaps matches TRBD1 (6 bases). The CDR3 totals 14 residues. V lost 4 bases, J lost 4 bases, and 14 bases lay in between. Germline assignment: CDR1 SGHRS and CDR2 YFSETQ. The CDR3 loop is CASSTSDRFTEAFF. CDR3 nucleotides: TGCGCCAGCAGCACCTCAGACAGGTTCACTGAAGCTTTCTTT.

The chain is built from TRBV7-8 and TRBJ2-2; 11 nucleotides align to TRBD1. With V trimmed by 3 bases and J by 1 base, 1 base remained unmatched. This CDR3 spans 16 amino acids. Germline CDR1 and CDR2: SGHVS and FQNEAQ. CDR3 in amino acids: CASSLGTGGNTGELFF. The DNA for the CDR3 is TGTGCCAGCAGCTTGGGGACAGGGGGGAACACCGGGGAGCTGTTTTTT.

The CDR3 protein is CASSHGNTNEKLFF. DNA for the CDR3: TGTGCCAGCTCTCACGGGAACACTAATGAAAAACTGTTTTTT. The chain couples TRBV6-6 to TRBJ1-4; D gene unclear. The V end lost 8 bases, the J end lost 2 bases, and 12 bases lay between the germline ends. Germline loops: CDR1 MNHNY, CDR2 SVGAGI (reference sequence). The length of the CDR3 is 14 residues.

The chain joins TRBV5-6 to TRBJ2-5; TRBD2 agrees at 9 bases. Germline values: CDR1 SGHDT, CDR2 YYEEEE. V shed 2 bases and J 6 bases; nucleotides not matched to a gene: 8. The length of the CDR3 is 15 residues. The CDR3: CASSFPRSGGQTQYF. CDR3 nucleotides: TGTGCCAGCAGCTTCCCCCGTAGCGGGGGACAGACCCAGTACTTC.

This CDR3 reads CASSVDWQREGNEQFF. In DNA, the CDR3 is TGTGCCAGCAGCGTAGATTGGCAGCGGGAGGGCAATGAGCAGTTCTTC. V usage is TRBV9 and J usage is TRBJ2-1; 10 nucleotides align to TRBD2. There are 16 residues in the CDR3. The junction had 6 bases not matched to a gene; V was cut back by 0 bases and J by 6 bases. Germline-derived CDR1 and CDR2 are SGDLS and YYNGEE.

The genes are TRBV5-1 and TRBJ1-5, with 8 nucleotides matching TRBD1. Germline trimming cut 1 base from V and 6 bases from J; bases unmatched to any gene: 6. The CDR3 sequence is 15 residues long. Germline CDR1 and CDR2: SGHRS and YFSETQ. CDR3 nucleotide sequence: TGCGCCAGCAGCTTGCTCGGACAGGGAGGTCAGCCCCAGCATTTT. Translation: CASSLLGQGGQPQHF. Full variable domain (rest looked up from reference TRBV5-1 and TRBJ1-5): KAGVTQTPRYLIKTRGQQVTLSCSPISGHRSVSWYQQTPGQGLQFLFEYFSETQRNKGNFPGRFSGRQFSNSRSEMNVSTLELGDSALYLCASSLLGQGGQPQHFGDGTRLSIL.

This sequence joins TRBV7-9 and TRBJ1-5; D gene unclear. The CDR3 sequence is 13 residues long. V lost 5 bases to trimming and J lost 5 bases, with 10 bases between them. In germline, CDR1 is SEHNR, CDR2 FQNEAQ (reference sequence). The CDR3 DNA sequence: TGTGCCAGCAGCCCTTATGAGGATCAGCCCCAGCATTTT. This encodes CASSPYEDQPQHF. The full variable domain, with the rest looked up from reference TRBV7-9 and TRBJ1-5, is DTGVSQNPRHKITKRGQNVTFRCDPISEHNRLYWYRQTLGQGPEFLTYFQNEAQLEKSRLLSDRFSAERPKGSFSTLEIQRTEQGDSAMYLCASSPYEDQPQHFGDGTRLSIL.

CDR3 coding DNA: TGTGCCAGTAGTATATTCTCAGGACTAGCGGGGTACGGGGATACGCAGTATTTT. It yields the protein CASSIFSGLAGYGDTQYF. The chain employs TRBV19 and TRBJ2-3, with TRBD2 identical over 12 bases. V shed 2 bases, J shed 6 bases, and the junction held 12 bases outside the gene matches. The length of the CDR3 is 18 residues. Germline CDR1 is LNHDA and CDR2 is SQIVND (reference sequence).

J is TRBJ1-2 and V is TRBV6-5; the match to TRBD1 covers 7 bases. V dropped 2 bases and J dropped 4; count of bases not matched to a gene: 7. The germline gives CDR1 MNHEY, CDR2 SVGAGI. The CDR3 loop spans 15 amino acids. Here the CDR3 reads CASSYNQGQLYGYTF. CDR3 DNA sequence: TGTGCCAGCAGTTACAATCAGGGACAGCTCTATGGCTACACCTTC.

This rearrangement joins TRBV9 to TRBJ2-3, with TRBD1 matching 8 bases. Germline CDR1 reads SGDLS; CDR2 reads YYNGEE. Trimming took 5 bases from V and 8 from J; bases not matched to a gene: 4. This CDR3 spans 12 amino acids. The CDR3, as DNA: TGTGCCAGCAGTCCTGGACAGGGTACGCAGTATTTT. Translation: CASSPGQGTQYF.